This T cell receptor beta chain was sequenced for a study of patients and donors after allogeneic stem cell transplantation. The CDR3 runs to 13 residues. Trimming took off 2 bases at V and 7 bases at J, with 15 bases between the two ends. CDR1 is DFQATT, CDR2 SNEGSKA, per germline (reference sequence). TCRdb processed the RT-PCR reads anew with MiXCR; each CDR3 protein has one entry. The sample holds roughly 200,000 distinct CDR3 sequences, roughly 38% seen once. This receptor was identified in a human donor who was either an allogeneic HSCT recipient or a stem cell or donor lymphocyte infusion donor (not recorded which). It is not recorded whose cells these are; they may come from a transplant donor. Sequences were obtained from blood, either unsorted or a sorted T cell fraction (not recorded which). The chain employs TRBV20-1 and TRBJ2-7, with TRBD1 as a possible D gene (6 bases). Written as DNA, the CDR3 is TGCAGTGCTAGAAACCTGGGGGCTCGGGAGCAGTACTTC. Protein product: CSARNLGAREQYF.